A single sample gave rise to the 26 T cell receptor beta chains below, sequenced in a study of cytomegalovirus exposure and HLA in healthy donors (dated by TCRdb to about 2017). The library was made by the immunoSEQ multiplex PCR assay. A mixture of 60 forward primers for TCR Vbeta segments and 13 reverse primers for TCR Jbeta segments was used in the multiplex PCR. Held by TCRdb, this immuneACCESS table contains in-frame sequences only and omits some clones. Under half of the omission traces to an unresolved V gene where checked; the cause of the rest is unknown. In all, the sample holds roughly 120,000 clones, and over 60% of those were seen once. The ten biggest clones cover approximately 4.8% of the sample. Sequencing input: PBMCs. The receptors here all came from a man between 60 and 70 years old in good health and CMV-seropositive.

The rearrangement links TRBV6-1 to TRBJ2-4; D might be TRBD2 (6 bases). In germline, CDR1 is MNHNS, CDR2 SASEGT. This CDR3 spans 13 amino acids. The V gene lost 0 bases and the J gene lost 8 bases, with 8 bases spanning the gap. The CDR3 DNA sequence: TGTGCCAGCAGTGAAGCCGGGGGTGACATTCAGTACTTC. This codes for CASSEAGGDIQYF.

CDR3 protein: CASSLIGNYGYTF. CDR3 bases: TGTGCCAGCAGCTTAATCGGGAACTATGGCTACACCTTC. The V call is TRBV7-3, the J call TRBJ1-2; no clear D. This CDR3 is 13 amino acids long. V gave up 1 base and J gave up 2 bases, with 5 bases separating them. Germline CDR1 reads SGHTA; CDR2 reads FQGTGA.

CDR3 region: CAWSGLAGGEQYF. The DNA for the CDR3 is TGTGCCTGGAGTGGGCTAGCGGGGGGCGAGCAGTACTTC. The rearrangement joins TRBV30 to TRBJ2-7, with TRBD2 matching 11 bases. Per the germline V gene, CDR1 is GTSNPN and CDR2 is SVGIG (reference sequence). V was pared by 1 base and J by 6 bases, with 2 bases of the junction left unmatched. The CDR3 is made up of 13 amino acids. The variable domain in full, with the rest retrieved from reference TRBV30 and TRBJ2-7, is SQTIHQWPATLVQPVGSPLSLECTVEGTSNPNLYWYRQAAGRGLQLLFYSVGIGQISSEVPQNLSASRPQDRQFILSSKKLLLSDSGFYLCAWSGLAGGEQYFGPGTRLTVT.

This clone was seen only a few times. This sequence joins TRBV2 and TRBJ2-1, with 9 bases fitting TRBD2. The CDR3 consists of 15 residues. V was pared by 4 bases and J by 10 bases, with 11 bases of the junction left unmatched. Germline CDR1 SNHLY, CDR2 FYNNEI. The CDR3 DNA is TGTGCCAGCAGTGCATCTAGCGGGGTTCTTTTAGAGCAGTTCTTC. This gives the protein CASSASSGVLLEQFF.

In this sample, this clone turned up a few times. The genes are TRBV11-2 and TRBJ1-1; D is undetermined. CDR1 SGHAT and CDR2 FQNNGV come from the germline V gene. There are 14 residues in the CDR3. V was shortened by 1 base and J by 0 bases, with 6 bases between the two germline ends. The CDR3: CASSLVRVNTEAFF. For the CDR3, the DNA is TGTGCCAGCAGCTTAGTTCGGGTGAACACTGAAGCTTTCTTT.

The CDR3 DNA follows: TGTGCCAGCCTAACCCCACCGGGACAGGGGGCAGATACGCAGTATTTT. It codes for CASLTPPGQGADTQYF. The chain carries TRBV7-9 and TRBJ2-3; 11 bases are shared with TRBD1. The CDR3 extends over 16 amino acids. CDR1 is SEHNR, CDR2 FQNEAQ, per germline (reference sequence). The ends lost 8 bases at V and 4 bases at J; junction bases unmatched: 11.

This clone was picked up one time. The chain couples TRBV7-3 to TRBJ1-1, with TRBD1 identical over 10 bases. This CDR3 has 17 residues. The germline CDR1 and CDR2 sequences are SGHTA and FQGTGA. V was pared by 2 bases and J by 4 bases, with 10 bases of the junction left unmatched. As DNA, the CDR3 is TGTGCCAGCAGCTTACGGTCCAGGGACAGGGGAAGCACTGAAGCTTTCTTT. Translation: CASSLRSRDRGSTEAFF.

This chain joins TRBV6-6 and TRBJ1-3, with TRBD1 as a possible D gene (5 bases). This CDR3 region has 16 residues. V dropped 4 bases and J dropped 0 bases, with 13 bases sitting between them. Per the germline V gene, CDR1 is MNHNY and CDR2 is SVGAGI (reference sequence). The CDR3: CASSLAPGDSGNTIYF. CDR3 sequence (DNA): TGTGCCAGCAGTTTAGCCCCGGGGGACTCTGGAAACACCATATATTTT.

The J gene is TRBJ1-2, the V gene TRBV29-1, with D possibly being TRBD1 (6 bases). CDR1 is SQVTM, CDR2 ANQGSEA, per germline. Trimming removed 7 bases from V and 4 bases from J, with 10 bases in between. This CDR3 comprises 11 residues. The CDR3 coding sequence is TGCAGCGCACAGGACAGCTATGGCTACACCTTC. Its protein product is CSAQDSYGYTF.

This chain's CDR3 is CSVDGTNMNTEAFF. The CDR3 nucleotides read TGCAGCGTTGACGGGACAAACATGAACACTGAAGCTTTCTTT. The chain couples TRBV29-1 to TRBJ1-1; D is possibly TRBD1 (6 bases). Trimming took off 3 bases at V and 0 bases at J, with 11 bases between the two ends. The CDR3 spans 14 residues. Germline assignment: CDR1 SQVTM and CDR2 ANQGSEA.

On this clone itself: The sample has other DNA sequences that encode this CDR3 too. The genes are TRBV5-6 and TRBJ1-6; no clear D gene. CDR1 and CDR2 (germline): SGHDT, YYEEEE. V was shortened by 2 bases and J by 2 bases, with 8 bases between the two germline ends. The CDR3 spans 15 residues. CDR3 amino acids: CASSFASPYNSPLHF. CDR3 bases: TGTGCCAGCAGCTTTGCGTCCCCCTATAATTCACCCCTCCACTTT.

This rearrangement joins TRBV18 to TRBJ1-4, with D uncertain. CDR3 size: 14 residues. The germline gives CDR1 KGHSH, CDR2 LQKENI. The V and J ends lost 3 bases and 7 bases respectively, with 12 bases between them. CDR3 amino acids: CASSPSTRAEKLFF. The CDR3 nucleotides are TGTGCCAGCTCACCCTCAACGCGGGCTGAAAAACTGTTTTTT. The complete variable domain, with remaining parts taken from reference TRBV18 and TRBJ1-4, reads NAGVMQNPRHLVRRRGQEARLRCSPMKGHSHVYWYRQLPEEGLKFMVYLQKENIIDESGMPKERFSAEFPKEGPSILRIQQVVRGDSAAYFCASSPSTRAEKLFFGSGTQLSVL.

Here the CDR3 reads CASSGSTGFYNEQFF. CDR3 DNA: TGCGCCAGCAGCGGATCGACAGGGTTCTACAATGAGCAGTTCTTC. This chain links TRBV5-1 with TRBJ2-1, with 7 nucleotides matching TRBD1. Germline V gives CDR1 SGHRS, CDR2 YFSETQ. The length of the CDR3 is 15 residues. Trimming took 4 bases from V and 3 from J; bases not matched to a gene: 7.

This clone has just a few counts. The chain links TRBV4-2 to TRBJ1-4, with D maybe TRBD1 (6 bases). V was cut by 0 bases and J by 8 bases, with 16 bases left in between. The CDR3 is 16 amino acids. Germline V gives CDR1 LGHNA, CDR2 YNFKEQ. The CDR3 sequence is CASSQEDPTGGEKLFF. CDR3 nucleotide sequence: TGTGCCAGCAGCCAAGAAGATCCGACAGGCGGAGAAAAACTGTTTTTT.

The chain recombines TRBV30 with TRBJ2-3; no reliable D call. V was shortened by 0 bases and J by 4 bases, with 14 bases between the two germline ends. Per germline, CDR1 GTSNPN and CDR2 SVGIG (reference sequence). The CDR3 is made up of 15 amino acids. The CDR3 bases are TGTGCCTGGAGTGTACGGTCTTCGCTCGCAGATACGCAGTATTTT. Translated: CAWSVRSSLADTQYF.

This clone was recorded a few times. The V call is TRBV5-1, the J call TRBJ2-7, with TRBD2 matching over 9 bases. V lost 2 bases and J lost 5; bases outside the gene matches: 5. CDR3 size: 14 residues. Germline V gene data show CDR1 as SGHRS and CDR2 as YFSETQ. The CDR3 region has the DNA TGCGCCAGCAGCTTCAGCGGGGGGCTAAACGAGCAGTACTTC. Protein: CASSFSGGLNEQYF.

The V and J genes are TRBV4-2 and TRBJ1-4; possible D gene TRBD1, 5 bases. The V end was cut by 3 bases, the J end by 5 bases, with 19 bases between. The germline V gene encodes CDR1 LGHNA and CDR2 YNFKEQ. This CDR3 is built from 17 residues. Here the CDR3 DNA reads TGTGCCAGCAGCCATATTTTCCAGGACACTGAGAATGAAAAACTGTTTTTT. It specifies CASSHIFQDTENEKLFF.

This sequence joins TRBV19 and TRBJ1-2; the D gene is possibly TRBD1 (6 bases). Germline assignment: CDR1 LNHDA and CDR2 SQIVND (reference sequence). This CDR3 spans 13 amino acids. Trimming left V 0 bases short and J 12 bases short, with 14 bases between. The CDR3 nucleotides read TGTGCCAGTAGTATAGATACAGGGAAGATGGACACCTTC. Translation: CASSIDTGKMDTF. The entire variable domain, with the rest obtained from reference TRBV19 and TRBJ1-2, is as follows: DGGITQSPKYLFRKEGQNVTLSCEQNLNHDAMYWYRQDPGQGLRLIYYSQIVNDFQKGDIAEGYSVSREKKESFPLTVTSAQKNPTAFYLCASSIDTGKMDTFGSGTRLTVV.

The chain joins TRBV20-1 to TRBJ1-2, with a weak D call TRBD1 (6 bases). CDR3 size: 11 residues. Looked up from germline, CDR1 is DFQATT and CDR2 is SNEGSKA (reference sequence). DNA of the CDR3: TGCAGGGGGGGGGCAGGCCATGGCTACACCTTC. It translates to CRGGAGHGYTF.

This clone has a handful of counts. An end of the junction does not agree with germline; a read error may underlie this. This chain connects TRBV7-9 to TRBJ2-7; no definite D call. The V gene's germline CDR1 is SEHNR and CDR2 FQNEAQ (reference sequence). This CDR3 contains 13 residues. CDR3 nucleotides: TGTTCCAGCAGCTTCCAGGCCCTCCCCGAGCAGTACTTC. This encodes CSSSFQALPEQYF. Together with reference TRBV7-9 and TRBJ2-7, the CDR3 gives the full variable domain: DTGVSQNPRHKITKRGQNVTFRCDPISEHNRLYWYRQTLGQGPEFLTYFQNEAQLEKSRLLSDRFSAERPKGSFSTLEIQRTEQGDSAMYLCSSSFQALPEQYFGPGTRLTVT.

This clone was observed a single time. The chain links TRBV19 to TRBJ1-2, with 8 positions matching TRBD1. The V gene's germline CDR1 is LNHDA and CDR2 SQIVND (reference sequence). V shed 0 bases, J shed 2 bases, and the junction held 5 bases outside the gene matches. CDR3 length equals 16 residues. CDR3 amino acids: CASSIETGQGNYGYTF. The CDR3 coding sequence is TGTGCCAGTAGTATAGAGACTGGACAGGGAAACTATGGCTACACCTTC.

The chain joins TRBV14 to TRBJ1-1; D gene ambiguous. Trimming stripped 3 bases from V and 1 base from J, with 18 bases between. This CDR3 is built from 17 residues. Germline lookup yields CDR1 SGHDN and CDR2 FVKESK. Here the CDR3 reads CASSQTPWRSRNTEAFF. The CDR3 DNA follows: TGTGCCAGCAGCCAGACCCCATGGAGGAGCCGGAACACTGAAGCTTTCTTT.

Details on this clone: Germline and junction disagree at one end, which may indicate a read error. The rearrangement uses TRBV7-7 and TRBJ2-7, with 9 bases that match TRBD1. This CDR3 comprises 15 residues. The V gene's germline CDR1 is SSHAT and CDR2 FNYEAQ (reference sequence). The CDR3 coding sequence is TGTGCTAGCAGCTTAGGGGGACAGGGATTCCACGAGCAGTACTTC. Translating it yields CASSLGGQGFHEQYF.

The chain links TRBV10-3 to TRBJ1-6, with 7 positions matching TRBD1. The CDR3 contains 13 residues. V shed 4 bases, J shed 10 bases, and the junction held 4 bases outside the gene matches. Germline V gene lookup returns CDR1 ENHRY and CDR2 SYGVKD. CDR3 DNA: TGTGCCATCAGTGGTGAAGGGGGCTCACCCCTCCACTTT. This encodes CAISGEGGSPLHF.

This rearrangement joins TRBV30 to TRBJ2-1; D ambiguous. Germline V gives CDR1 GTSNPN, CDR2 SVGIG (reference sequence). The germline V and J ends were trimmed by 8 bases and 3 bases, with 8 bases remaining between them. This CDR3 comprises 11 residues. The CDR3 region has the DNA TGTGCCGGCTCGGGCTACAATGAGCAGTTCTTC. Protein: CAGSGYNEQFF.

In this sample, this clone turned up a few times. The rearrangement joins TRBV5-1 to TRBJ2-3, with a tentative D call TRBD2 (5 bases). The CDR3 loop spans 15 amino acids. The germline V gene has CDR1 SGHRS and CDR2 YFSETQ. Deletions cut 0 bases from V and 2 bases from J, with 10 bases between. The CDR3 sequence: CASSLVGLYTDTQYF. Here the CDR3 DNA reads TGCGCCAGCAGCTTGGTAGGACTTTACACAGATACGCAGTATTTT. The whole variable domain, filled in from reference TRBV5-1 and TRBJ2-3, reads KAGVTQTPRYLIKTRGQQVTLSCSPISGHRSVSWYQQTPGQGLQFLFEYFSETQRNKGNFPGRFSGRQFSNSRSEMNVSTLELGDSALYLCASSLVGLYTDTQYFGPGTRLTVL.